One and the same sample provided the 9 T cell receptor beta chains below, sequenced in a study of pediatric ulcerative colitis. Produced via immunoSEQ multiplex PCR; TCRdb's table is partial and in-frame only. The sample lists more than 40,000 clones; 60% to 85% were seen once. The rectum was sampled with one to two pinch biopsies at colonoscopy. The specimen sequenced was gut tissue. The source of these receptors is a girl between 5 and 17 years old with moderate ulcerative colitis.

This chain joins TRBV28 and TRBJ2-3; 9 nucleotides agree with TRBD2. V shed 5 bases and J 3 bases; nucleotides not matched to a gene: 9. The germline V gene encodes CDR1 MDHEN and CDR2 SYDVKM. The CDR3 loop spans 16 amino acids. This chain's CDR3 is CASSLTPGLATDTQYF. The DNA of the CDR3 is TGTGCCAGCAGTCTCACTCCGGGACTAGCAACAGATACGCAGTATTTT.

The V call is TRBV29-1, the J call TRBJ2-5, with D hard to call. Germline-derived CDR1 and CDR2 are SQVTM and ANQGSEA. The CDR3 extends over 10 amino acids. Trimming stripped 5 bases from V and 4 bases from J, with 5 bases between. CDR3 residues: CSVLGETQYF. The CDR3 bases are TGCAGCGTTCTTGGAGAGACCCAGTACTTC.

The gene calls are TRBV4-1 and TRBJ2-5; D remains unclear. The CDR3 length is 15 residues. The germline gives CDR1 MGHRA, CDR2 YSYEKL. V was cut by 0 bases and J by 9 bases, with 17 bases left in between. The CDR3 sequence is CASSQEELPRWPQYF. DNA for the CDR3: TGCGCCAGCAGCCAAGAGGAACTCCCCAGGTGGCCCCAGTACTTC.

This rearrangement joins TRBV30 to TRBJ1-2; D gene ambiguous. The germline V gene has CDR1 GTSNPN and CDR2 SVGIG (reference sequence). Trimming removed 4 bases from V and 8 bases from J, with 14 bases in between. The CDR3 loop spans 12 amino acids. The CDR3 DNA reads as TGTGCCTGGACCCAGACCGAGAGAGGCTACACCTTC. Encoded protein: CAWTQTERGYTF.

CDR3 in DNA: TGTGCGAGAACTTTTGGTAGGTCGGGAGAGACCCAGTACTTC. Its translation is CARTFGRSGETQYF. The chain joins TRBV12-5 to TRBJ2-5; D uncertain. Germline V CDR1 and CDR2: LGHNT, FRNRAP. The CDR3 length is 14 residues.

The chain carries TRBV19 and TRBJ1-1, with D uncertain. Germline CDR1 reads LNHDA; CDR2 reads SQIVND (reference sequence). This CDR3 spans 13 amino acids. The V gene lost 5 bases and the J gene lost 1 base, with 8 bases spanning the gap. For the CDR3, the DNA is TGTGCCAGTAGTCCAGTTAGGAACACTGAAGCTTTCTTT. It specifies CASSPVRNTEAFF.

CDR3 coding DNA: TGTGCCAGCAGTTTTCCCGGGGGTTTGCCCCAGCATTTT. It codes for CASSFPGGLPQHF. The J gene is TRBJ1-5, the V gene TRBV28, with D possibly matching TRBD1 (5 bases). V was clipped by 3 bases and J by 9 bases, with 12 bases between them. Germline V gene lookup returns CDR1 MDHEN and CDR2 SYDVKM. CDR3 length equals 13 residues.

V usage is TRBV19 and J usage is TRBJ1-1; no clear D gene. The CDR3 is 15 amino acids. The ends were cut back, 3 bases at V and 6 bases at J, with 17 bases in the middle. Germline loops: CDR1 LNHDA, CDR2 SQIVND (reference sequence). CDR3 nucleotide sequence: TGTGCCAGTAGTATCTTCCGGGGAGGGCGGGCTGAAGCTTTCTTT. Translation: CASSIFRGGRAEAFF.

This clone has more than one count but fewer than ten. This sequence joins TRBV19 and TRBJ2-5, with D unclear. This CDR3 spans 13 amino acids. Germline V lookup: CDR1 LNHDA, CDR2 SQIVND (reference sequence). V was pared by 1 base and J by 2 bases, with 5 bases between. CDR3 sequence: CASSIVGQETQYF. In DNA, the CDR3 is TGTGCCAGTAGTATAGTGGGACAAGAGACCCAGTACTTC. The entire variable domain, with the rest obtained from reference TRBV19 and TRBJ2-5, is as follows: DGGITQSPKYLFRKEGQNVTLSCEQNLNHDAMYWYRQDPGQGLRLIYYSQIVNDFQKGDIAEGYSVSREKKESFPLTVTSAQKNPTAFYLCASSIVGQETQYFGPGTRLLVL.